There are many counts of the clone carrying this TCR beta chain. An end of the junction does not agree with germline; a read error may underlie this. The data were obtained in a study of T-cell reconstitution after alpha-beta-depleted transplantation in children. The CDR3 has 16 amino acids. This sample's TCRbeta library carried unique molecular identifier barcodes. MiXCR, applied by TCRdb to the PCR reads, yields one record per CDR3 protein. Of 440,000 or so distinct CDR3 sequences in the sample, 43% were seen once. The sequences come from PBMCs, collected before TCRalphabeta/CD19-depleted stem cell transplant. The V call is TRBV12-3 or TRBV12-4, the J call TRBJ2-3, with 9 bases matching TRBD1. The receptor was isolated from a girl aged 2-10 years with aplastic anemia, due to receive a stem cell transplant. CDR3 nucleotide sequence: TGTGCCAGCAGTTTACAATCGGGACAGGGCCCCGGGGATACAGGGTTT. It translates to CASSLQSGQGPGDTGF.